This entry describes one T cell receptor (beta chain). Its recognized antigen is unknown. Per-base quality was not reported, and no clone a single base away is much larger than it. Each collaborating institution followed its own protocols to collect whole blood in K2EDTA tubes. For TCRbeta analysis, collaborator samples were shipped as frozen whole blood, as isolated PBMCs, or as DNA extracted from either sample type. Between the V and J ends, shortened by 4 bases and 1 base respectively, the junction contains 9 bases. Spanning cysteine to phenylalanine, the CDR3 consists of 14 amino acids. Just the 42-base CDR3 DNA is kept, in frame starting at base 1. The germline V gene supplies CDR1 ENHRY and CDR2 SYGVKD. The data stem from a study of blood T cell repertoires in COVID-19 (dated by TCRdb to 2019 to 2021). Notes on the research overall: The collaborator samples originated in the United States, Italy and Spain and spanned the acute and convalescent phases of COVID-19. The prospective study material was composed of cDNA or gDNA derived from T cells, B-cell-depleted T cells, or PBMCs. Nearly every sample came with metadata listing a de-identified subject ID, COVID-19 status, age in years and sex. A freely available public database, intended as a resource for researchers studying the immune response to SARS-CoV-2, is where the repertoires were released. The samples were drawn from the first 160 participants of the ongoing ImmuneRACE study and from 1,254 subjects provided by 6 global collaborators. Where available, HLA class I and class II types were obtained from metadata supplied by the sample provider rather than from assay-based typing. The dataset comprised deeply sampled blood TCRbeta repertoires from subjects exposed to, actively infected with, or recovered from COVID-19. Study-wide conclusions, independent of this receptor: The quantity of clinical and demographic metadata differed by source and by participant and was supplied without curation.

TCRbeta CDR3 regions were amplified from genomic DNA using the immunoSEQ Assay, a bias-controlled multiplex PCR. The authors' pipeline ran thus. The number of nucleated cells in each sample was estimated by amplification of reference gene primers within the assay. Sequence reads were collapsed and filtered to measure the absolute abundance of every unique TCRbeta CDR3 rearrangement. For each sample, productive Simpson clonality was calculated as the square root of Simpson's diversity index across productive rearrangements. Imported from immuneACCESS, the table was reduced by TCRdb to in-frame sequences with V and J called. These copies leave out some clones; in studies compared against another copy, an unresolved V gene accounts for under half, and the cause of the remainder is not known. Clone size and the V and J calls come from that table; the DNA yielded D and trimming. Counted in this sample were 250,000 to 300,000 clones; around 80% of them appeared once. 5.7% of the sample lies in the top ten.

Sample: peripheral blood. The clonotype comes from an older man with acute or convalescent COVID-19. The rearrangement joined TRBV10-3 to TRBJ2-3; no D segment can be confidently identified. The CDR3 has the sequence CAISASSGTDTQYF. DNA sequence: TGTGCCATCAGTGCGTCGAGCGGCACAGATACGCAGTATTTT.